This T cell receptor beta chain was recovered during a study of beta chain features in type 1 diabetes. Study summary: Taken together, all samples contributed approximately 110 million examined sorted cells.

The authors sorted CD4+ naive, central memory, regulatory and stem cell-like memory cells via CD45RO/CCR7/CD25/CD127/CD95/CD27. The table lists this clone with a few counts. CDR3 length equals 16 residues. CDR1 LNHNV and CDR2 YYDKDF come from the germline V gene (reference sequence). Trimming took 5 bases from V and 7 from J, leaving 18 bases between them. TCRB transcripts that were expressed got sequenced, as all of the isolated RNA had been reverse transcribed. Mean read depth for naive, central memory and regulatory T cell samples was several million reads. Repertoires were generated with immunoSEQ multiplex PCR, while TCRdb's copy carries only in-frame clones and drops some. The repertoire consists of some 410,000 clones, with 11% to 15% occurring once and the leading ten covering about 0.034%.

The sequence was collected from a man aged 30-40 years in good health. Sequencing was performed on naive CD4+ T cells from blood. V is TRBV15 and J is TRBJ1-6; perhaps TRBD1 as D (6 bases). CDR3 DNA: TGTGCCACCAGCCGAGCTCGGGGGCAGGGGAATTCACCCCTCCACTTT. Encoded protein: CATSRARGQGNSPLHF.